One and the same sample provided the 19 T cell receptor beta chains below, sequenced in a study of shared clonotypes between healthy human individuals. Using immunoSEQ multiplex PCR, the repertoire was profiled, and TCRdb retains in-frame clones only, with some absent. The table has about 670,000 clones, 60% to 80% seen once. Source material: memory CD4+ T cells sorted from blood. Subset defined: CD45RA-negative fraction. These receptors were collected from a woman in her twenties or thirties in good health.

The chain uses TRBV6-1 and TRBJ2-7; the D gene is possibly TRBD2 (6 bases). The V and J ends lost 7 bases and 7 bases respectively, with 20 bases between them. The CDR3 has 14 amino acids. The germline gives CDR1 MNHNS, CDR2 SASEGT. The CDR3 DNA follows: TGTGCCAGCATCGAACGGACTGATCGGGGGGAGCAGTACTTC. Translation: CASIERTDRGEQYF.

The chain is built from TRBV5-4 and TRBJ1-1; D gene uncertain. V was trimmed by 1 base and J by 0 bases, leaving 10 bases between them. Germline assignment: CDR1 SGHNT and CDR2 YYREEE (reference sequence). This CDR3 contains 15 residues. DNA of the CDR3: TGTGCCAGCAGCTTGAGGTCAGCCCTGAACACTGAAGCTTTCTTT. Encoded protein: CASSLRSALNTEAFF.

The CDR3 DNA is TGTGCCAGTAACCCCGGGGAACTTGGAAACACCATATATTTT. Protein: CASNPGELGNTIYF. This rearrangement joins TRBV19 to TRBJ1-3; D remains unclear. This CDR3 spans 14 amino acids. Germline V gives CDR1 LNHDA, CDR2 SQIVND (reference sequence). The V end lost 7 bases, the J end lost 3 bases, and 13 bases lay between the germline ends.

V usage is TRBV19 and J usage is TRBJ2-7; possible D gene TRBD2, 6 bases. The germline V gene encodes CDR1 LNHDA and CDR2 SQIVND (reference sequence). The ends were cut back, 4 bases at V and 0 bases at J, with 16 bases in the middle. CDR3 length: 16 amino acids. CDR3 in amino acids: CASSSLAGRSSYEQYF. The DNA of the CDR3 is TGTGCCAGTAGTAGCTTGGCGGGACGTAGCTCCTACGAGCAGTACTTC.

On this clone itself: At one of its ends the junction is not consistent with the germline gene, which may arise from a read error. This sample also contains other DNA sequences that code for the same CDR3. The rearrangement links TRBV29-1 to TRBJ2-1; D not resolved. CDR3 length: 11 amino acids. Germline values: CDR1 SQVTM, CDR2 ANQGSEA. In DNA form, the CDR3 reads TGCAGCGTCGAAGACTACAATGAGCAGTTCTTC. It is translated as CSVEDYNEQFF.

The chain links TRBV18 to TRBJ2-6; unclear D gene. Germline assignment: CDR1 KGHSH and CDR2 LQKENI. The CDR3 has 15 amino acids. V lost 3 bases, J lost 4 bases, and 10 bases lay in between. The CDR3 spells CASSPVVTGANVLTF. CDR3 coding DNA: TGTGCCAGCTCACCGGTGGTTACAGGGGCCAACGTCCTGACTTTC.

This clone turned up a few times. Written as DNA, the CDR3 is TGTGCCAGCAGTGCCGGTCAGGGTCTGAACGGAAACACCATATATTTT. This gives the protein CASSAGQGLNGNTIYF. The gene calls are TRBV6-1 and TRBJ1-3, with a possible D match to TRBD1 (5 bases). V dropped 4 bases and J dropped 4 bases, with 17 bases sitting between them. The CDR3 has 16 amino acids. CDR1 MNHNS and CDR2 SASEGT come from the germline V gene.

This sequence joins TRBV4-1 and TRBJ1-2; a possible D gene is TRBD1 (5 bases). This CDR3 region has 16 residues. The V gene's germline CDR1 is MGHRA and CDR2 YSYEKL. V was trimmed by 0 bases and J by 4 bases, leaving 15 bases between them. The DNA of the CDR3 is TGCGCCAGCAGCCAAGAAGGGGCAGGCCGACTCTATGGCTACACCTTC. Protein: CASSQEGAGRLYGYTF.

This clone was observed a few times. V usage is TRBV28 and J usage is TRBJ2-6; TRBD2 is a possible D gene (5 bases). The CDR3 sequence is 17 residues long. CDR1 MDHEN and CDR2 SYDVKM come from the germline V gene. Trimming took 6 bases from V and 0 from J, leaving 15 bases between them. The CDR3 DNA reads TGTGCCAGCAGCCCCATCGGGGTTGTCTCTGGGGCCAACGTCCTGACTTTC. This sequence encodes CASSPIGVVSGANVLTF.

V is TRBV6-1 and J is TRBJ2-3; 12 nucleotides match TRBD1. CDR1 and CDR2 (germline): MNHNS, SASEGT. Trimming took 6 bases from V and 10 from J; bases not matched to a gene: 11. The CDR3 consists of 15 residues. CDR3 bases: TGTGCCAGCAGCGTAGGGACAGGGGGCGGCTCCGCGCAGTATTTT. Translating gives CASSVGTGGGSAQYF.

The chain employs TRBV28 and TRBJ2-7; possibly TRBD2 for D (6 bases). This CDR3 region has 14 residues. CDR1 and CDR2 (germline): MDHEN, SYDVKM. With 6 bases removed from V and 5 bases from J, the gap between germline ends came to 17 bases. CDR3 nucleotide sequence: TGTGCCAGCAGACTTTGGAGGGAATCCAACGAGCAGTACTTC. Protein product: CASRLWRESNEQYF.

DNA for the CDR3: TGCGCCAGCAGCCAAGAGGGCCGGGGATCGGGCAATCAGCCCCAGCATTTT. Translating gives CASSQEGRGSGNQPQHF. The V gene is TRBV4-1, the J gene TRBJ1-5, with D unresolved. Trimming took 0 bases from V and 2 from J, leaving 14 bases between them. The CDR3 loop spans 17 amino acids. Germline V CDR1 and CDR2: MGHRA, YSYEKL.

This clone was detected a few times. The chain employs TRBV10-3 and TRBJ2-3; D not resolved. V was pared by 10 bases and J by 3 bases, with 5 bases between. In germline, CDR1 is ENHRY, CDR2 SYGVKD. The CDR3 spans 10 residues. CDR3 bases: TGTGCCACCGGTACAGATACGCAGTATTTT. Its protein product is CATGTDTQYF.

A single count supports this clone. The chain recombines TRBV15 with TRBJ1-4, with D possibly matching TRBD1 (6 bases). The CDR3 runs to 15 residues. Trimming removed 0 bases at V and 8 bases at J, with 13 bases between. CDR1 and CDR2 (germline): LNHNV, YYDKDF (reference sequence). This CDR3 reads CATSREQGAYEKLFF. The DNA of the CDR3 is TGTGCCACCAGCAGAGAACAGGGCGCCTACGAAAAACTGTTTTTT. Full variable domain (outside the CDR3, taken from reference TRBV15 and TRBJ1-4): DAMVIQNPRYQVTQFGKPVTLSCSQTLNHNVMYWYQQKSSQAPKLLFHYYDKDFNNEADTPDNFQSRRPNTSFCFLDIRSPGLGDTAMYLCATSREQGAYEKLFFGSGTQLSVL.

This clone was observed many times. Other DNA sequences in this specimen translate into the identical CDR3. The chain has TRBV28 and TRBJ2-7; TRBD2 is a possible D gene (6 bases). CDR1 is MDHEN, CDR2 SYDVKM, per germline. The CDR3 consists of 13 residues. V lost 6 bases to trimming and J lost 3 bases, with 12 bases between them. The CDR3 sequence is CASSPARGYEQYF. CDR3 in DNA: TGTGCCAGCAGCCCCGCGCGGGGCTACGAGCAGTACTTC.

This chain uses TRBV2 with TRBJ1-5; 7 nucleotides align to TRBD1. Trimming cost V 3 bases and J 7 bases; bases outside gene matches: 9. Germline lookup yields CDR1 SNHLY and CDR2 FYNNEI. This CDR3 region has 15 residues. The CDR3 region is CASSEGQIDRQPQHF. CDR3 nucleotide sequence: TGTGCCAGCAGTGAGGGACAGATAGATCGACAGCCCCAGCATTTT.

This chain links TRBV18 with TRBJ1-2; no reliable D call. The CDR3 is 14 residues long. Germline CDR1 is KGHSH and CDR2 is LQKENI. V was cut by 3 bases and J by 4 bases, with 12 bases left in between. The CDR3 reads CASSPEGNTYGYTF. The CDR3 DNA sequence: TGTGCCAGCTCACCGGAGGGTAACACCTATGGCTACACCTTC.

The chain carries TRBV5-6 and TRBJ1-5; D may be TRBD1 (6 bases). V gave up 3 bases and J gave up 3 bases, with 16 bases separating them. The germline V gene has CDR1 SGHDT and CDR2 YYEEEE. The CDR3 length is 16 residues. CDR3 DNA: TGTGCCAGCAGCTCCCTTGGACAGCCTCTCAATCAGCCCCAGCATTTT. This encodes CASSSLGQPLNQPQHF.

J is TRBJ2-4 and V is TRBV11-2; 13 nucleotides agree with TRBD2. V shed 5 bases and J 3 bases; nucleotides not matched to a gene: 10. Germline V CDR1 and CDR2: SGHAT, FQNNGV. This CDR3 comprises 18 residues. In nucleotides, the CDR3 is TGTGCCAGCAGCCCGACTAGCGGGAGGAGATTCAGCAAAAACATTCAGTACTTC. Protein product: CASSPTSGRRFSKNIQYF.